A selection of T cell receptor beta chains follows, all from one sample in a study of response to subunit inactivated influenza vaccine. TCRdb re-derived calls from the RT-PCR reads in MiXCR, one entry per CDR3 protein. The table records around 540,000 distinct CDR3 sequences, about 10% of them present only once. The specimen comprised PBMCs from blood, sampled on the day of vaccination. These receptors all stem from a man aged 50 or older who received an inactivated influenza vaccine. Both conserved end residues are part of each CDR3. D genes are given only for firm matches. Expanded clones get a size class; other rows say once, few or many, or leave the size out.

>.|.|TRBJ2-7|TRBV6-2/TRBV6-3
TGTGCCAGCAGACCCCCGGACAAATCCTACGAGCAGTACTTC
CASRPPDKSYEQYF
>.|.|TRBJ1-6|TRBV7-2
TGTGCCAGCAGCCGAGGGGCTCCAAGCTCCTATAATTCACCCCTCCACTTT
CASSRGAPSSYNSPLHF
>few|TRBD1|TRBJ1-4|TRBV18
TGTGCCAGCTCACCGTTACAGGGGGCGGAAAAACTGTTTTTT
CASSPLQGAEKLFF
>many|.|TRBJ2-2|TRBV15
TGTGCCACCACTCGGGGCAAGGACACCGGGGAGCTGTTTTTT
CATTRGKDTGELFF
>.|.|TRBJ1-6|TRBV3-1
TGTGCCAGCAGCCAAGGAAGCAGTAATTCACCCCTCCACTTT
CASSQGSSNSPLHF
>.|.|TRBJ2-1|TRBV5-7
TGTGCCGGGCTAGGTATGACCTTGAATGAGCAGTTCTTC
CAGLGMTLNEQFF
>few|.|TRBJ1-1|TRBV12-3/TRBV12-4
TGTGCCAGCAGAGATGACCCGATTCTGGCCACTGAAGCTTTCTTT
CASRDDPILATEAFF
>.|.|TRBJ2-5|TRBV6-5
TGTGCCAGCTCAGGGGCTGGGGAGACCCAGTACTTC
CASSGAGETQYF
>few|.|TRBJ1-1|TRBV11-2
TGTGCCAGCAGCCTCGGGAACCGGCGCGCTGAAGCTTTCTTT
CASSLGNRRAEAFF
>.|.|TRBJ2-7|TRBV21-1
TGTGCCACCCTCCGCGAGCAGTACTTC
CATLREQYF
>.|.|TRBJ2-3|TRBV11-1
TGTGCCAGCAGCGGACGCTCAGGGGCCCGCACAGATACGCAGTATTTT
CASSGRSGARTDTQYF
>many|.|TRBJ2-7|TRBV6-2/TRBV6-3
TGTGCCAGCAGAGAGAACAGGGGGGGCGAGCAGTACTTC
CASRENRGGEQYF
>.|.|TRBJ2-7|TRBV14
TGTGCCAGCAGCCACCCCCCCGGAGCCTACGAGCAGTACTTC
CASSHPPGAYEQYF
>many|.|TRBJ2-1|TRBV7-9
TGTGCCAGCAGCTTCGACTATACTTACAATGAGCAGTTCTTC
CASSFDYTYNEQFF
>few|.|TRBJ1-1|TRBV4-1
TGCGCCAGCAGCCAAGGTGACTACAGGGTCAGGAACACTGAAGCTTTCTTT
CASSQGDYRVRNTEAFF
>.|TRBD1|TRBJ2-7|TRBV20-1
TGCAGTGCTGAGACAGGGTTAGACGAGCAGTACTTC
CSAETGLDEQYF
>few|.|TRBJ2-7|TRBV27
TGTGCCAGCAGTTTAACGGCTAGGTCCTACGAGCAGTACTTC
CASSLTARSYEQYF
>.|TRBD1|TRBJ1-2|TRBV24-1
TGTGCCACCAGTGATCCGACAGGGAACTATGGCTACACCTTC
CATSDPTGNYGYTF
>.|.|TRBJ2-2|TRBV20-1
TGCTGTGCTAGAGGAGACAGATTAATCGCGAACACCGGGGAGCTGTTTTTT
CCARGDRLIANTGELFF
>many|TRBD1|TRBJ2-1|TRBV5-1
TGCGCCAGCAGCTTGTCGGGACAGGGGTTCTATGAGCAGTTCTTC
CASSLSGQGFYEQFF
>few|.|TRBJ2-7|TRBV7-2
TGTGCCAGCAGCTTAGTTGAGGGTACCTACGAGCAGTACTTC
CASSLVEGTYEQYF
>.|TRBD2|TRBJ2-1|TRBV27
TGTGCCAGCAGTGTAACTAGCGGTTTATACAATGAGCAGTTCTTC
CASSVTSGLYNEQFF
>.|.|TRBJ2-1|TRBV7-9
TGTGCCAGCAGCTTAGCTCCCGGACAGCACTTC
CASSLAPGQHF
>few|.|TRBJ2-5|TRBV12-3/TRBV12-4
TGTGCCAGCAGTTTATCTAGGCGAGAGACCCAGTACTTC
CASSLSRRETQYF
>.|.|TRBJ2-1|TRBV14
TGTGCCAGCAGCCAGTTGGTGGCGACAGCGGCTTTTTACAATGAGCAGTTCTTC
CASSQLVATAAFYNEQFF
>.|TRBD2|TRBJ2-7|TRBV7-2
TGTGCCAGCAGCTCACTAGCGGGAATGTACGAGCAGTACTTC
CASSSLAGMYEQYF